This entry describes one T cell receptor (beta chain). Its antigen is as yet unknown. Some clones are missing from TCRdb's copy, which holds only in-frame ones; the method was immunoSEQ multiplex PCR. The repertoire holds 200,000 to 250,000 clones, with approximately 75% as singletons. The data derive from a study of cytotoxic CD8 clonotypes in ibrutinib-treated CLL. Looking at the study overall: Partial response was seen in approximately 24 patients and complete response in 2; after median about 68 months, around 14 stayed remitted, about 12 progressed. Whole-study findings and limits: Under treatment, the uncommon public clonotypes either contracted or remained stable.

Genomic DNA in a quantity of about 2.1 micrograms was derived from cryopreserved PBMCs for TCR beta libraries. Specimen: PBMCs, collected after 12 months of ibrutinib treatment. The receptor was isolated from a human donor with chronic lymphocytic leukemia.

The CDR3 sequence is CASSLSASREQFF. In nucleotides, the CDR3 is TGTGCCAGCAGCTTATCTGCTTCTCGGGAGCAGTTCTTC. The chain has TRBV11-1 and TRBJ2-1; the D is unclear. Trimming left V 2 bases short and J 10 bases short, with 12 bases between. The CDR3 has 13 residues. CDR1 and CDR2 (germline): SGHAT, FQDESV (reference sequence).